The T cell receptor (beta chain) under discussion was sequenced for a study of Graves' ophthalmopathy and Graves' hyperthyroidism. Study results and caveats: Blood also held most thyroid clonotypes expanded above 0.001 frequency.

As the template, RNA transcripts were used to amplify TCR beta CDR3 regions. First-round RT-PCR relied on HTBI primers, and a second-round multiplex PCR came next. Using its own MiXCR run on the multiplex PCR reads, TCRdb lists one record per CDR3 protein. Among 500,000 to 700,000 distinct CDR3 sequences listed, about a fifth were seen once. This clonotype was seen a handful of times. The antigen is undetermined. Hyperthyroidism was classified as stable if no ophthalmopathy occurred within 18 months of follow-up. The germline CDR1 and CDR2 sequences are LNHDA and SQIVND (reference sequence). Deletions cut 4 bases from V and 3 bases from J, with 21 bases between. The CDR3 length is 17 residues.

This clonotype was sampled from a woman aged 18-35 years with stable Graves' hyperthyroidism. Some clones in this sample may be carry-over from other donors' samples. The source material was peripheral blood. The rearrangement links TRBV19 to TRBJ1-1, with a possible D match to TRBD1 (5 bases). DNA of the CDR3: TGTGCCAGTAGTACCCTTACCAGGGCCCCAAAGGACACTGAAGCTTTCTTT. Its protein product is CASSTLTRAPKDTEAFF. Variable domain in full (rest from reference TRBV19 and TRBJ1-1): DGGITQSPKYLFRKEGQNVTLSCEQNLNHDAMYWYRQDPGQGLRLIYYSQIVNDFQKGDIAEGYSVSREKKESFPLTVTSAQKNPTAFYLCASSTLTRAPKDTEAFFGQGTRLTVV.